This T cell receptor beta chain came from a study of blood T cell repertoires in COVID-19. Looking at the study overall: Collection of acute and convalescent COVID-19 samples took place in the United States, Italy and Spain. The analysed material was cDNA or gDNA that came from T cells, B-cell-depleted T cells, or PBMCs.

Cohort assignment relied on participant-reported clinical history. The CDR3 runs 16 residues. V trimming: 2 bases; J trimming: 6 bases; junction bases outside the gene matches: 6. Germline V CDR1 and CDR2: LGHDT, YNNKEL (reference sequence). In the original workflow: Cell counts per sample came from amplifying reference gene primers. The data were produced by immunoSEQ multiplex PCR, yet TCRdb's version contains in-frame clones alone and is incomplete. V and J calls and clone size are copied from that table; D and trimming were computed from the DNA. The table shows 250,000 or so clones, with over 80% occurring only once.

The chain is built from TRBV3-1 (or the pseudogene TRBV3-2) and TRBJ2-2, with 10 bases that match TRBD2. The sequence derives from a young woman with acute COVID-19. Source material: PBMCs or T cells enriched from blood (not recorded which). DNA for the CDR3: TGTGCCAGCAGCCAATTAGCGGGAGGTCGTTCCGGGGAGCTGTTTTTT. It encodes CASSQLAGGRSGELFF.